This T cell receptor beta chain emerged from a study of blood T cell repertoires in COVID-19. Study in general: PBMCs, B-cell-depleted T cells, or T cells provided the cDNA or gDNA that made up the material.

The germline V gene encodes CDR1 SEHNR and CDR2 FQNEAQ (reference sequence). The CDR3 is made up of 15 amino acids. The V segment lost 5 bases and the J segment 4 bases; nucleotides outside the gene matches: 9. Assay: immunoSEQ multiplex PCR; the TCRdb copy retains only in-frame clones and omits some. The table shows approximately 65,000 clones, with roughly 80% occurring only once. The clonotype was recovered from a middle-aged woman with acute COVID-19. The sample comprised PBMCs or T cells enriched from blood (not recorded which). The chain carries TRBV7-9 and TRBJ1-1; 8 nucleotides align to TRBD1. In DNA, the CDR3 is TGTGCCAGCAGCCGAACGATGACAGGGGTCACTGAAGCTTTCTTT. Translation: CASSRTMTGVTEAFF.